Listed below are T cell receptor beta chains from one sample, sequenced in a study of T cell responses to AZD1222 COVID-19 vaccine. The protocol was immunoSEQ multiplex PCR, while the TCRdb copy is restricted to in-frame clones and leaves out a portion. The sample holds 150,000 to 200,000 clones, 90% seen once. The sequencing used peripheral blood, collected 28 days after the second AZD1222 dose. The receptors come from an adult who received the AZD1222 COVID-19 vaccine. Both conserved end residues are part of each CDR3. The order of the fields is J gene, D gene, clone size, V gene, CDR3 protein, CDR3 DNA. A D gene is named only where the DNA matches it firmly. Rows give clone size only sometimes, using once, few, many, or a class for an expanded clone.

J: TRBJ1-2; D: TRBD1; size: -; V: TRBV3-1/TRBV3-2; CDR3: CASSQDWTGKFDTF; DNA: TGTGCCAGCAGCCAAGATTGGACAGGGAAATTCGATACCTTC
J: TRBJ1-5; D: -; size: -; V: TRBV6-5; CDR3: CASRSERVGGQPQHF; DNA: TGTGCCAGCAGGTCCGAGAGGGTAGGGGGGCAGCCCCAGCATTTT
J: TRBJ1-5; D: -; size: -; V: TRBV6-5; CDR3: CASSYSSKGHQPQHF; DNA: TGTGCCAGCAGTTACTCGTCGAAGGGGCATCAGCCCCAGCATTTT
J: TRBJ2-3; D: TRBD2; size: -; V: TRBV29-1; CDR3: CSGRGGQIDTQYF; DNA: TGCAGCGGGCGGGGGGGCCAGATAGATACGCAGTATTTT
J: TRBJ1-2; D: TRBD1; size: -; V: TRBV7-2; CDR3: CASSLAGGAGYGYTF; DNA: TGTGCCAGCAGCTTGGCAGGGGGCGCGGGCTATGGCTACACCTTC
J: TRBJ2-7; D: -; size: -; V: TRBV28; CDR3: CASSGVRGGTYEQYF; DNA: TGTGCCAGCAGTGGGGTGAGGGGCGGAACCTACGAGCAGTACTTC
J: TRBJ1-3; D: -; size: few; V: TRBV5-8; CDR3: CASSLLTVSGNTIYF; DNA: TGTGCCAGCAGCTTGTTAACGGTCTCTGGAAACACCATATATTTT
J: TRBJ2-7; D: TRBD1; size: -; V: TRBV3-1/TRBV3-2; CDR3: CASSPRDRVSGEQYF; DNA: TGTGCCAGCAGCCCCCGGGACAGGGTGTCCGGCGAGCAGTACTTC
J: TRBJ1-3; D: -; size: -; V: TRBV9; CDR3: CANKLQGLSGNTIYF; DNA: TGTGCCAACAAACTACAGGGCTTATCAGGAAACACCATATATTTT
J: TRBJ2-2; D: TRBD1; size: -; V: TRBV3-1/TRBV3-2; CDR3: CASRRTGDSGELFF; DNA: TGTGCCAGCAGGCGGACAGGGGACAGCGGGGAGCTGTTTTTT
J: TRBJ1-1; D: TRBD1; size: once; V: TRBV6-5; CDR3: CASPGWTGGEAFF; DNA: TGTGCCAGCCCTGGTTGGACAGGAGGAGAAGCTTTCTTT
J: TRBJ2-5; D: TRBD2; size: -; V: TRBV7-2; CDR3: CASSTTSGRALQTQYF; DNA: TGTGCCAGCAGCACGACTAGCGGGAGGGCCCTTCAGACCCAGTACTTC
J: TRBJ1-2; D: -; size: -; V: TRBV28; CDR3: CASRRMIGGVYGYTF; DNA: TGTGCCAGCAGAAGAATGATTGGGGGGGTTTATGGCTACACCTTC
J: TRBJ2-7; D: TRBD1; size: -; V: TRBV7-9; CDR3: CASSLKGQAPHEQYF; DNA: TGTGCCAGCAGCTTAAAAGGACAGGCCCCCCACGAGCAGTACTTC
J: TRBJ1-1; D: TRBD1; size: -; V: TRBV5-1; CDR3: CASSPGQGGTEAFF; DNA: TGCGCCAGCAGCCCGGGACAGGGGGGCACTGAAGCTTTCTTT
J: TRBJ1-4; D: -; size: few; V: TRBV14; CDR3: CASSQYPLNEKLFF; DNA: TGTGCCAGCAGCCAATATCCCCTCAATGAAAAACTGTTTTTT
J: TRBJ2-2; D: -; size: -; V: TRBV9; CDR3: CASSAGTLNTGELFF; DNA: TGTGCCAGCAGCGCCGGGACGCTGAACACCGGGGAGCTGTTTTTT
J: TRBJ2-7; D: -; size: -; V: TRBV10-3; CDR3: CAISESAVTYEQYF; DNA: TGTGCCATCAGTGAGTCCGCAGTTACCTACGAGCAGTACTTC
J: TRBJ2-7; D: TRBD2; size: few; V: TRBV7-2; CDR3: CASSLFPSGGNYEQYF; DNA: TGTGCCAGCAGCTTATTTCCTAGCGGGGGAAACTACGAGCAGTACTTC
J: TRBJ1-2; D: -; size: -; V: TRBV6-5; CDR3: CASSAYSAYGYTF; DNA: TGTGCCAGCAGCGCCTACAGCGCGTATGGCTACACCTTC
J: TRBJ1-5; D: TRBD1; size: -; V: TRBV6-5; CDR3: CASSRTGVQPQHF; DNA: TGTGCCAGCAGTCGGACAGGCGTGCAGCCCCAGCATTTT
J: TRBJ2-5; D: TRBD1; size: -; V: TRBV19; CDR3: CASSTRTGMRETQYF; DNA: TGTGCCAGTAGTACCCGGACAGGGATGCGGGAGACCCAGTACTTC
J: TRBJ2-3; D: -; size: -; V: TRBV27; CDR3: CASSYRRQAPILGFTQYF; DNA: TGTGCCAGCAGTTACAGGAGACAGGCTCCCATTTTAGGGTTTACGCAGTATTTT
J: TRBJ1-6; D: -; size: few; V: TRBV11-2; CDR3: CASSKGSYNSPLHF; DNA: TGTGCCAGCAGCAAGGGCTCCTATAATTCACCCCTCCACTTT
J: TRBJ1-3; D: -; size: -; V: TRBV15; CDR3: CATSRGGRNTIYF; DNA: TGTGCCACCAGCAGAGGGGGGCGAAACACCATATATTTT
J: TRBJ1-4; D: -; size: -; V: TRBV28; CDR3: CASSLSQKLFF; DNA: TGTGCCAGCAGTTTAAGTCAAAAACTGTTTTTT
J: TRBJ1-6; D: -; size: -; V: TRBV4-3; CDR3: CASSQGGESSQLHF; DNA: TGCGCCAGCAGCCAAGGGGGGGAGTCTTCACAACTCCACTTT
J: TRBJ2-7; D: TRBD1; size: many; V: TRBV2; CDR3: CASSRDSSSSYEQYF; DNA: TGTGCCAGCAGTCGGGACAGCTCCAGCTCCTACGAGCAGTACTTC
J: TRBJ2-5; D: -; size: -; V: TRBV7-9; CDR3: CASSRGWGAETQYF; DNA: TGTGCCAGCAGCCGAGGCTGGGGGGCAGAGACCCAGTACTTC
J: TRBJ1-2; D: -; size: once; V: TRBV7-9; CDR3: CASSLVEQNYGYTF; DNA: TGTGCCAGCAGCTTAGTAGAACAGAACTATGGCTACACCTTC
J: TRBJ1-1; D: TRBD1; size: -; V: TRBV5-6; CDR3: CASTSVGGSEAFF; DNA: TGTGCCAGCACCTCAGTAGGGGGCTCTGAAGCTTTCTTT
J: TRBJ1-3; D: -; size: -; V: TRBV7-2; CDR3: CASSWTASSGNTIYF; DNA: TGTGCCAGCAGCTGGACAGCCTCCTCTGGAAACACCATATATTTT
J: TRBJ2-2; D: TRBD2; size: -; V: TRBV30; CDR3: CAWSVLSGRNTGELFF; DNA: TGTGCCTGGAGTGTACTTAGCGGGAGGAACACCGGGGAGCTGTTTTTT
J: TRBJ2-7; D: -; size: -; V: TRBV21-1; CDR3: CASSKGTGGESYEQYF; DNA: TGTGCCAGCAGCAAAGGGACAGGGGGGGAATCCTACGAGCAGTACTTC
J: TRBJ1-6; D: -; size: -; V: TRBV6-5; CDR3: CASSYSPEGGSLHF; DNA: TGTGCCAGCAGTTATTCCCCTGAGGGGGGCTCCCTCCACTTT
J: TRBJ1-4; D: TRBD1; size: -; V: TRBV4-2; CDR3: CASSQDYLRTGNEKLFF; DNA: TGTGCCAGCAGCCAAGATTACCTACGGACAGGGAATGAAAAACTGTTTTTT
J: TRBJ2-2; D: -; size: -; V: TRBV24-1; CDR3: CATSDLSYTGELFF; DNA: TGTGCCACCAGTGATTTGTCCTACACCGGGGAGCTGTTTTTT
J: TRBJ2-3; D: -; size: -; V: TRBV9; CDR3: CASSVGDRGWADTQYF; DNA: TGTGCCAGCAGCGTAGGGGATCGGGGATGGGCAGATACGCAGTATTTT
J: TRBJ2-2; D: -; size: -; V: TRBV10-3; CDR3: CAISDPTQRNTGELFF; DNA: TGTGCCATCAGTGACCCCACCCAACGTAACACCGGGGAGCTGTTTTTT
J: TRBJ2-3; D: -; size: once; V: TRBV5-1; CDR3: CASSLGANADTQYF; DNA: TGCGCCAGCAGCTTGGGGGCGAACGCAGATACGCAGTATTTT
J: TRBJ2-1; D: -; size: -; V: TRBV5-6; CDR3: CASSLEGREQFF; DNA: TGTGCCAGCAGCTTGGAGGGTCGCGAGCAGTTCTTC
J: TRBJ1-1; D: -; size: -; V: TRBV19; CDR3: CASSVDLNTEAFF; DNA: TGTGCCAGTAGTGTCGACTTGAACACTGAAGCTTTCTTT
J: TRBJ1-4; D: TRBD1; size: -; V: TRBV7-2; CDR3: CASSQDRVNEKLFF; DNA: TGTGCCAGCAGCCAGGACAGGGTTAATGAAAAACTGTTTTTT
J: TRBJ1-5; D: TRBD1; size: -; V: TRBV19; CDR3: CASSMEDRGVQPQHF; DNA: TGTGCCAGTAGTATGGAGGACAGGGGGGTTCAGCCCCAGCATTTT